This T cell receptor beta chain was observed in a study of cytomegalovirus exposure and HLA in healthy donors. Regarding the study as a whole: Specific recognition of CMV antigens was confirmed in vitro for a few chains (all CMV-associated). Highly shared variants forming one cluster were likely a sequencing artifact. A missense variant in DCLRE1C was later tied to TCR beta V- and J-gene trimming. Across all donors, roughly uniform sequencing depth was an assumption of the presence/absence analyses.

V was clipped by 0 bases and J by 1 base, with 6 bases between them. There are 14 residues in the CDR3. Germline V lookup: CDR1 MNHEY, CDR2 SVGAGI. To note about this clone: What it binds is not known.

The study ran its PCR with 60 Vbeta and 13 Jbeta primers. Sequencing was performed with immunoSEQ multiplex PCR; in TCRdb, only in-frame clones are kept and a portion is missing. The table records roughly 160,000 clones, around 85% of them present only once. The sample taken for sequencing was PBMCs. This sequence joins TRBV6-5 and TRBJ1-1; no definite D call. The sequence came from a man aged 35-49 years in good health and CMV-seronegative. CDR3 in DNA: TGTGCCAGCAGTTACTCGAGCCAGAACACTGAAGCTTTCTTT. Translating gives CASSYSSQNTEAFF.